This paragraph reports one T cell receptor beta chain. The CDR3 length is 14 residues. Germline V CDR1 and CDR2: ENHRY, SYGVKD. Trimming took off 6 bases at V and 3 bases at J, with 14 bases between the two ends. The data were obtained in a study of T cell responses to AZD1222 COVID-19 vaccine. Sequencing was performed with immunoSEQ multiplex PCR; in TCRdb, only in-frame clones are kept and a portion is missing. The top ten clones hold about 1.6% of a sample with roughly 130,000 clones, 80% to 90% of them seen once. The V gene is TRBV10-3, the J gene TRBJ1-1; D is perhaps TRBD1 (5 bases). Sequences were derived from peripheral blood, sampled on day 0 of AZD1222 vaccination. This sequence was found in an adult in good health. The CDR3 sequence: CAIRQGSSYTEAFF. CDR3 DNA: TGTGCCATCAGGCAGGGCTCCAGTTACACTGAAGCTTTCTTT.